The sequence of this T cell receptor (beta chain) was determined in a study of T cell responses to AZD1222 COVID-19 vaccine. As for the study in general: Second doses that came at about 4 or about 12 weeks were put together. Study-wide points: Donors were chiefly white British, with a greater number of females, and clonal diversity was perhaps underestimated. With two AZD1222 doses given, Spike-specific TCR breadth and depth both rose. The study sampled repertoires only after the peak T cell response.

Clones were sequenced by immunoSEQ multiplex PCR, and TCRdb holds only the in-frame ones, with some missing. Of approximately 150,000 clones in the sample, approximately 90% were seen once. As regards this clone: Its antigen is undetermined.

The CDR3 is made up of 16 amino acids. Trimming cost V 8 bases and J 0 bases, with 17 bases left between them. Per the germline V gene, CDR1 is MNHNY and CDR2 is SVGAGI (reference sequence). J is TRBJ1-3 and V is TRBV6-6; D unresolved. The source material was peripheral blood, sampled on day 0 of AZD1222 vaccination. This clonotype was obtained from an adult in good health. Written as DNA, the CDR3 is TGTGCCAGCGCACGGCGAGCCTCGAGCTCTGGAAACACCATATATTTT. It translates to CASARRASSSGNTIYF.